The 27 T cell receptor beta chains below were found in one sample sequenced in a study of cytomegalovirus exposure and HLA in healthy donors. Amplification used 60 Vbeta primers and 13 Jbeta primers. Profiled with immunoSEQ multiplex PCR; TCRdb holds only in-frame clones, not every one. The sample holds some 210,000 clones, 80% to 90% seen once. What was sequenced was PBMCs. The receptors come from a man aged 30-40 years in good health and CMV-seronegative.

DNA of the CDR3: TGTGCCAGCAGTTTGGACAGGGGCGAGCAGTACTTC. Its protein product is CASSLDRGEQYF. The rearrangement joins TRBV6-5 to TRBJ2-7; 9 bases agree with TRBD1. The CDR3 extends over 12 amino acids. Germline CDR1 is MNHEY and CDR2 is SVGAGI. With 4 bases clipped from V and 6 bases from J, the junction kept 1 base outside the gene matches.

The rearrangement uses TRBV19 and TRBJ1-4; D is perhaps TRBD1 (5 bases). Germline lookup yields CDR1 LNHDA and CDR2 SQIVND (reference sequence). V lost 10 bases and J lost 7, with 16 bases in between. The CDR3 is 13 amino acids. Written as DNA, the CDR3 is TGTGCCACCAAGCGGGGGTCGGGTGAAAAACTGTTTTTT. It yields the protein CATKRGSGEKLFF.

The CDR3 protein is CASGRLANSYEQYF. Here the CDR3 DNA reads TGTGCCAGCGGGAGACTAGCGAACTCCTACGAGCAGTACTTC. The chain has TRBV2 and TRBJ2-7; 8 bases are a match to TRBD2. CDR1 and CDR2 (germline): SNHLY, FYNNEI. The CDR3 is 14 residues long. V lost 8 bases to trimming and J lost 0 bases; unmatched junction nucleotides: 6.

V gene TRBV27 combines with J gene TRBJ1-1, with 9 bases matching TRBD1. V lost 5 bases to trimming and J lost 8 bases; unmatched junction nucleotides: 9. The CDR3 totals 14 residues. CDR1 and CDR2 (germline): MNHEY, SMNVEV (reference sequence). The CDR3 is CASSLRDRVNEAFF. The DNA for the CDR3 is TGTGCCAGCAGTCTAAGGGACAGGGTAAACGAAGCTTTCTTT.

V usage is TRBV5-4 and J usage is TRBJ2-7; TRBD2 agrees at 8 bases. CDR1 and CDR2 from the germline V gene are SGHNT and YYREEE (reference sequence). CDR3 size: 15 residues. The V segment lost 4 bases and the J segment 2 bases; nucleotides outside the gene matches: 8. The CDR3 here is CASSPERGGTYEQYF. DNA of the CDR3: TGTGCCAGCAGCCCCGAACGGGGGGGAACCTACGAGCAGTACTTC.

The V and J genes are TRBV5-4 and TRBJ2-5; TRBD2 matches at 15 bases. Germline assignment: CDR1 SGHNT and CDR2 YYREEE (reference sequence). This CDR3 spans 17 amino acids. V shed 4 bases, J shed 5 bases, and the junction held 9 bases outside the gene matches. This CDR3 is CASSPRTSGGAVETQYF. CDR3 DNA sequence: TGTGCCAGCAGCCCCCGGACTAGCGGGGGGGCCGTCGAGACCCAGTACTTC.

This sequence joins TRBV6-5 and TRBJ1-5; D is undetermined. Trimming stripped 2 bases from V and 6 bases from J, with 11 bases between. Germline loops: CDR1 MNHEY, CDR2 SVGAGI. The CDR3 runs 14 residues. CDR3 protein: CASSYDPGSQPQHF. CDR3 nucleotide sequence: TGTGCCAGCAGTTACGATCCTGGTAGTCAGCCCCAGCATTTT.

The chain uses TRBV15 and TRBJ1-1; D unclear. The V and J ends lost 0 bases and 2 bases respectively, with 16 bases between them. The CDR3 runs to 17 residues. Germline V gene lookup returns CDR1 LNHNV and CDR2 YYDKDF (reference sequence). This CDR3 is CATSRDRSPPENTEAFF. Written as DNA, the CDR3 is TGTGCCACCAGCAGAGATCGAAGCCCCCCTGAAAACACTGAAGCTTTCTTT.

The CDR3 sequence is CAISESTVDEAGGSDTQYF. Here the CDR3 DNA reads TGTGCCATCAGTGAGTCTACAGTGGACGAAGCGGGAGGGAGTGATACGCAGTATTTT. The chain is built from TRBV10-3 and TRBJ2-3, with 10 bases identical to TRBD2. From germline, CDR1 is ENHRY and CDR2 SYGVKD. The CDR3 runs 19 residues. The J segment lost 6 bases and the V segment lost 0 bases, leaving 15 bases of the junction unmatched.

The chain employs TRBV18 and TRBJ2-1; D uncertain. This CDR3 region has 12 residues. Per germline, CDR1 KGHSH and CDR2 LQKENI. The V end was cut by 3 bases, the J end by 11 bases, with 11 bases between. CDR3 sequence reads: CASSPTPYQQFF. In nucleotides, the CDR3 is TGTGCCAGCTCACCCACTCCCTACCAGCAGTTCTTC.

The chain has TRBV6-5 and TRBJ1-1; D unclear. The ends were cut back, 10 bases at V and 1 base at J, with 10 bases in the middle. The CDR3 has 12 residues. In germline, CDR1 is MNHEY, CDR2 SVGAGI. CDR3 coding DNA: TGTGCCACCCTCGTCCCGAACACTGAAGCTTTCTTT. Its protein is CATLVPNTEAFF.

V usage is TRBV5-4 and J usage is TRBJ2-1, with unresolved D. Trimming removed 1 base at V and 4 bases at J, with 6 bases between. CDR1 and CDR2 from the germline V gene are SGHNT and YYREEE (reference sequence). The CDR3 is 13 residues long. The CDR3 region is CASSLSRYNEQFF. The CDR3 nucleotides read TGTGCCAGCAGCTTGAGCCGTTACAATGAGCAGTTCTTC.

This rearrangement joins TRBV10-3 to TRBJ2-2; 10 positions match TRBD1. The CDR3 contains 18 residues. The germline V gene encodes CDR1 ENHRY and CDR2 SYGVKD. V lost 0 bases to trimming and J lost 6 bases; unmatched junction nucleotides: 10. CDR3 nucleotide sequence: TGTGCCATCAGTGAGTCGACGGGGGGACAGGGGCTCTCCGGGGAGCTGTTTTTT. It encodes CAISESTGGQGLSGELFF.

The J gene is TRBJ2-4, the V gene TRBV5-4; tentatively, D is TRBD1 (5 bases). The CDR3 has 13 residues. CDR1 is SGHNT, CDR2 YYREEE, per germline (reference sequence). V was clipped by 10 bases and J by 5 bases, with 16 bases between them. DNA of the CDR3: TGTGCCGAACTAAGGGGTAGTCAAAACATTCAGTACTTC. It yields the protein CAELRGSQNIQYF.

V is TRBV27 and J is TRBJ1-3; D may be TRBD1 (6 bases). Germline V gene lookup returns CDR1 MNHEY and CDR2 SMNVEV (reference sequence). Trimming cost V 8 bases and J 7 bases, with 9 bases left between them. The CDR3 runs to 11 residues. The CDR3 DNA is TGTGCCAGCGGTACAGGGAACACCATATATTTT. The encoded protein is CASGTGNTIYF.

The sample holds one count of this clone. V and J are TRBV28 and TRBJ1-1; TRBD1 matches at 11 bases. Germline V gives CDR1 MDHEN, CDR2 SYDVKM. Germline trimming cut 7 bases from V and 4 bases from J; bases unmatched to any gene: 8. The CDR3 runs 15 residues. CDR3 protein: CASTSPGTGGTEAFF. The CDR3 nucleotides read TGTGCCAGCACAAGTCCCGGGACAGGGGGCACTGAAGCTTTCTTT.

CDR3 protein: CASSRIGAGSSYEQYF. DNA of the CDR3: TGTGCCAGCAGCCGCATAGGTGCGGGTTCCTCCTACGAGCAGTACTTC. The chain couples TRBV5-4 to TRBJ2-7, with D possibly TRBD2 on 5 matching bases. This CDR3 comprises 16 residues. The germline V and J ends were trimmed by 4 bases and 0 bases, with 17 bases remaining between them. Germline lookup yields CDR1 SGHNT and CDR2 YYREEE (reference sequence). Complete variable domain (other parts from reference TRBV5-4 and TRBJ2-7): ETGVTQSPTHLIKTRGQQVTLRCSSQSGHNTVSWYQQALGQGPQFIFQYYREEENGRGNFPPRFSGLQFPNYSSELNVNALELDDSALYLCASSRIGAGSSYEQYFGPGTRLTVT.

V usage is TRBV10-2 and J usage is TRBJ2-7; 7 bases align to TRBD1. Germline V gene data show CDR1 as WSHSY and CDR2 as SAAADI. The CDR3 length is 13 residues. J was trimmed by 5 bases and V by 8 bases; bases with no gene match: 9. CDR3 sequence: CASLSSTGHEQYF. The CDR3 coding sequence is TGCGCCAGCCTCAGTTCGACAGGGCACGAGCAGTACTTC.

The chain employs TRBV11-2 and TRBJ2-7; 7 bases are shared with TRBD1. J lost 2 bases, V lost 5 bases, and 9 bases had no gene match. The CDR3 runs 15 residues. Per germline, CDR1 SGHAT and CDR2 FQNNGV. The CDR3 sequence is CASSISEGQTYEQYF. The CDR3 DNA reads TGTGCCAGCAGCATTTCCGAGGGACAGACCTACGAGCAGTACTTC.

The chain carries TRBV6-5 and TRBJ2-3; D gene unclear. This CDR3 comprises 14 residues. Germline V lookup: CDR1 MNHEY, CDR2 SVGAGI. Trimming stripped 0 bases from V and 7 bases from J, with 11 bases between. The CDR3 region has the DNA TGTGCCAGCAGTTACTCCACCCAGGTACATACGCAGTATTTT. The encoded protein is CASSYSTQVHTQYF.

This sequence joins TRBV19 and TRBJ2-4, with D possibly TRBD1 on 6 matching bases. The germline CDR1 and CDR2 sequences are LNHDA and SQIVND (reference sequence). The CDR3 length is 15 residues. The germline V and J ends were trimmed by 7 bases and 8 bases, with 21 bases remaining between them. CDR3: CASNIQGPSGDIQYF. The CDR3 DNA follows: TGTGCCAGTAACATCCAGGGACCTTCAGGGGACATTCAGTACTTC. Complete variable domain (other parts from reference TRBV19 and TRBJ2-4): DGGITQSPKYLFRKEGQNVTLSCEQNLNHDAMYWYRQDPGQGLRLIYYSQIVNDFQKGDIAEGYSVSREKKESFPLTVTSAQKNPTAFYLCASNIQGPSGDIQYFGAGTRLSVL.

The chain links TRBV5-1 to TRBJ2-5; D remains ambiguous. Trimming shortened V by 1 base and J by 1 base, and 8 bases separated the two germline ends. Germline V CDR1 and CDR2: SGHRS, YFSETQ. This CDR3 region has 14 residues. CDR3 sequence (DNA): TGCGCCAGCAGCTTGACAGTAACCCAAGAGACCCAGTACTTC. Protein: CASSLTVTQETQYF.

The chain links TRBV29-1 to TRBJ2-5; D not certain. Near its end, the DNA agrees better with TRBJ2-7, so the J call may be wrong. The CDR3 spans 12 residues. CDR1 is SQVTM, CDR2 ANQGSEA, per germline. As DNA, the CDR3 is TGCAGCGTTAGGCCGGGTTCCTACGAGCAGTACTTC. Translating gives CSVRPGSYEQYF.

The chain joins TRBV28 to TRBJ1-5, with 8 bases that match TRBD1. V gave up 5 bases and J gave up 0 bases; unmatched junction bases: 6. Germline lookup yields CDR1 MDHEN and CDR2 SYDVKM. The CDR3 runs to 16 residues. CDR3 residues: CASSHGTGGSNQPQHF. As DNA, the CDR3 is TGTGCCAGCAGTCACGGGACAGGCGGTAGCAATCAGCCCCAGCATTTT.

The chain has TRBV6-1 and TRBJ1-3; D uncertain. The length of the CDR3 is 15 residues. Deletions cut 2 bases from V and 0 bases from J, with 8 bases between. Germline lookup yields CDR1 MNHNS and CDR2 SASEGT. DNA for the CDR3: TGTGCCAGCAGTGAACTGGCTCCCTCTGGAAACACCATATATTTT. Translation gives CASSELAPSGNTIYF.

The CDR3 loop is CASSLQGGQPQHF. As DNA, the CDR3 is TGTGCCAGCAGTCTACAGGGGGGGCAGCCCCAGCATTTT. J is TRBJ1-5 and V is TRBV6-6; 8 bases match TRBD1. The CDR3 length is 13 residues. Trimming at V came to 5 bases and at J to 7 bases, leaving 4 bases not matched to a gene. Germline assignment: CDR1 MNHNY and CDR2 SVGAGI (reference sequence).

The chain uses TRBV5-6 and TRBJ2-1; 9 bases are shared with TRBD1. Looked up from germline, CDR1 is SGHDT and CDR2 is YYEEEE. The CDR3 sequence is 12 residues long. Trimming took 4 bases from V and 11 from J; bases not matched to a gene: 4. The CDR3 here is CASSEGTGKQFF. CDR3 coding DNA: TGTGCCAGCAGCGAAGGGACAGGGAAGCAGTTCTTC.